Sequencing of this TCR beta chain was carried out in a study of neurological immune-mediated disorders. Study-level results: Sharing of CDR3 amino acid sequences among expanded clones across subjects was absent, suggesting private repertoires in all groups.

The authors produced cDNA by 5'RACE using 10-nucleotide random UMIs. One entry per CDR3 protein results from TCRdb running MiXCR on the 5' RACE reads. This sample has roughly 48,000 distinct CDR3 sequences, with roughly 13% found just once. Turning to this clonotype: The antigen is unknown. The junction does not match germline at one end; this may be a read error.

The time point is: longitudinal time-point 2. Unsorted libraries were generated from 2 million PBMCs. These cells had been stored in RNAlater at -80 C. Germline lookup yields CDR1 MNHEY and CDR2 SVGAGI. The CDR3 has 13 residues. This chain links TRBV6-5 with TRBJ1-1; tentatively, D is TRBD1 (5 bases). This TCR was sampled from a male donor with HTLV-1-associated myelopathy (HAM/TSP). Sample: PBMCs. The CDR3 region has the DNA TGTGCCAGCAGTTACGGGACGAACACTGGAGCTTTCTTT. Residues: CASSYGTNTGAFF.